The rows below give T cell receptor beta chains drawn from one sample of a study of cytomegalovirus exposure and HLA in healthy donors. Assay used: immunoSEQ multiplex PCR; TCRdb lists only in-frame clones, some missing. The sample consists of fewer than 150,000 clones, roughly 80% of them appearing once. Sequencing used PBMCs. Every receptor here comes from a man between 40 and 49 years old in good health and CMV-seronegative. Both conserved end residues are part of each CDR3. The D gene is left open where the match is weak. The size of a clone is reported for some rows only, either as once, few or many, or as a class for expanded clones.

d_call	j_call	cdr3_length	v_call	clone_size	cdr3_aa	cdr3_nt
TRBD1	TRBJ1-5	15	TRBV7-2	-	CASSLGDSANQPQHF	TGTGCCAGCAGCCTAGGGGACAGTGCCAATCAGCCCCAGCATTTT
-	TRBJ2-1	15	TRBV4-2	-	CASSQEGGAYNEQFF	TGTGCCAGCAGCCAAGAAGGCGGGGCGTACAATGAGCAGTTCTTC
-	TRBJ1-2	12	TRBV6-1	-	CATLGGGYGYTF	TGTGCCACCCTGGGAGGGGGCTATGGCTACACCTTC
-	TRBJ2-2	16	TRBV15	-	CATSAGRAPNTGELFF	TGTGCCACCAGCGCGGGGCGGGCCCCGAACACCGGGGAGCTGTTTTTT
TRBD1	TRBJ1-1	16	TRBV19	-	CASKTTGLEPNTEAFF	TGTGCCAGCAAAACGACAGGGCTCGAGCCGAACACTGAAGCTTTCTTT
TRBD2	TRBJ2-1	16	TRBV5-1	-	CASSWLADLPYNEQFF	TGCGCCAGCAGCTGGCTAGCGGACCTTCCCTACAATGAGCAGTTCTTC
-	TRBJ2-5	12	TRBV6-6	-	CASSYLSETQYF	TGTGCCAGCAGTTACTTATCGGAGACCCAGTACTTC
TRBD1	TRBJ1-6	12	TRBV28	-	CASGTGLSPLHF	TGTGCCAGCGGGACAGGGCTTTCACCCCTCCACTTT
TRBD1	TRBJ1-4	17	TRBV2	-	CASSDPGTGATNEKLFF	TGTGCCAGCAGTGACCCGGGGACAGGCGCAACAAATGAAAAACTGTTTTTT
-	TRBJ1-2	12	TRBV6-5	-	CASRVGADGYTF	TGTGCCAGCAGAGTAGGGGCAGATGGCTACACCTTC
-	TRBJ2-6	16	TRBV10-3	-	CAISDDRTSGANVLTF	TGTGCCATCAGTGATGACAGGACCTCTGGGGCCAACGTCCTGACTTTC
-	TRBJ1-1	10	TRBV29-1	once	CSVNRHEAFF	TGCAGCGTAAACAGACACGAAGCTTTCTTT
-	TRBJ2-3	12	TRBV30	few	CAWSVPADTQYF	TGTGCCTGGAGTGTACCTGCGGATACGCAGTATTTT
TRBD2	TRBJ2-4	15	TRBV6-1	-	CASSEFAGGPNIQYF	TGTGCCAGCAGTGAATTTGCGGGGGGGCCTAACATTCAGTACTTC
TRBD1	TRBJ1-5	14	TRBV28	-	CASSLTGRGQPQHF	TGTGCCAGCAGTTTGACAGGGAGAGGTCAGCCCCAGCATTTT
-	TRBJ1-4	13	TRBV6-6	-	CASIPSGGEKLFF	TGTGCCAGCATTCCCTCAGGAGGTGAAAAACTGTTTTTT
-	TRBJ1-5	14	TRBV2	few	CASSGWTDNQPQHF	TGTGCCAGCAGTGGATGGACAGACAATCAGCCCCAGCATTTT
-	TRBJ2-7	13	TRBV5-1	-	CASALEFRYEQYF	TGCGCCAGTGCACTAGAGTTCCGCTACGAGCAGTACTTC
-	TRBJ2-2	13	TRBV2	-	CASSVRSTGELFF	TGTGCCAGCAGTGTGCGTAGCACCGGGGAGCTGTTTTTT
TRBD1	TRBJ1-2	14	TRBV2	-	CASSPDRQGAGYTF	TGTGCCAGCAGTCCTGATCGACAGGGGGCCGGCTACACCTTC
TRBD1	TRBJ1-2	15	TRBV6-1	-	CASMGGQGVAGGYTF	TGTGCCAGCATGGGGGGACAGGGGGTGGCAGGTGGCTACACCTTC
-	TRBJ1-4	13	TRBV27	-	CASRWAGNEKLFF	TGTGCCAGCAGGTGGGCCGGTAATGAAAAACTGTTTTTT
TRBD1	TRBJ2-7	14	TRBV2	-	CASRAGTANYEQYF	TGTGCCAGCAGGGCCGGGACAGCCAACTACGAGCAGTACTTC
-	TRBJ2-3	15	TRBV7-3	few	CASSFRRSSGDTQYF	TGTGCCAGCAGCTTCCGGCGGTCCTCAGGGGATACGCAGTATTTT
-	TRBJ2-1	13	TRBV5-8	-	CASSLGLPNEQFF	TGTGCCAGCAGCCTCGGACTGCCTAATGAGCAGTTCTTC
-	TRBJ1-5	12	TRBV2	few	CASSQGNQPQHF	TGTGCCAGCAGCCAGGGAAATCAGCCCCAGCATTTT
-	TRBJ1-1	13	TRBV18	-	CASSGRADTEAFF	TGTGCCAGCTCGGGGAGGGCTGACACTGAAGCTTTCTTT
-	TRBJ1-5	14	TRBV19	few	CASSISPINQPQHF	TGTGCCAGTAGTATTAGCCCGATCAATCAGCCCCAGCATTTT
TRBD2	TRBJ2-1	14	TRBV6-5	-	CASSLEATSGGRFF	TGTGCCAGCAGTTTAGAGGCGACTAGCGGGGGCCGGTTCTTC
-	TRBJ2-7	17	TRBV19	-	CASSILGRPKKLEEQYF	TGTGCCAGTAGTATATTGGGCCGTCCTAAAAAACTTGAGGAGCAGTACTTC
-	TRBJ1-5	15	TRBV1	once	CTRKQGNHSNQPQHF	TGCACCAGAAAACAGGGGAACCATAGCAATCAGCCCCAGCATTTT
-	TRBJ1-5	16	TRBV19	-	CASSHLVGGMGQPQHF	TGTGCCAGTAGTCACCTGGTCGGGGGGATGGGTCAGCCCCAGCATTTT
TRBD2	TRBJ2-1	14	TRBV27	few	CASSSGLVANEQFF	TGTGCCAGCAGTTCGGGACTAGTTGCTAATGAGCAGTTCTTC
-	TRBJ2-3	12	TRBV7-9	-	CASSLEGVSQYF	TGTGCCAGCAGCTTAGAGGGGGTCTCGCAGTATTTT
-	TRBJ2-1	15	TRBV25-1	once	CASSEPGGRDNEQFF	TGTGCCAGCAGTGAACCTGGGGGCAGGGACAATGAGCAGTTCTTC
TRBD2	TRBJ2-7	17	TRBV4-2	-	CASSQPGLAGGSYEQYF	TGTGCCAGCAGCCAACCTGGACTAGCGGGGGGCTCCTACGAGCAGTACTTC
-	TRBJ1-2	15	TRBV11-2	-	CASSPPRDINYGYTF	TGTGCCAGCAGCCCCCCCCGGGACATTAACTATGGCTACACCTTC
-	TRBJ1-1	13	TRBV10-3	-	CAIGAQGNTEAFF	TGTGCCATCGGAGCGCAGGGTAATACTGAAGCTTTCTTT
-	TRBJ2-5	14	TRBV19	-	CASSRQVTQETQYF	TGTGCCAGTAGCAGACAGGTAACCCAAGAGACCCAGTACTTC
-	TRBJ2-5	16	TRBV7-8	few	CASSGGPIGYQETQYF	TGTGCCAGCAGCGGAGGACCAATCGGGTACCAAGAGACCCAGTACTTC
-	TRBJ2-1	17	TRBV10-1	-	CASSEVRPPNSYNEQFF	TGCGCCAGCAGTGAGGTGAGGCCACCCAACTCCTACAATGAGCAGTTCTTC
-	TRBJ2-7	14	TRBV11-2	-	CASSLDGVTYEQYF	TGTGCCAGCAGCTTAGACGGGGTCACCTACGAGCAGTACTTC
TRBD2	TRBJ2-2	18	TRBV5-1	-	CASSILGLAGGIAGELFF	TGCGCCAGCAGCATCCTGGGACTAGCGGGGGGAATTGCCGGGGAGCTGTTTTTT
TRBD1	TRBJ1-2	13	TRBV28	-	CASSSTGSKGYTF	TGTGCCAGCAGTTCGACAGGGAGTAAGGGCTACACCTTC
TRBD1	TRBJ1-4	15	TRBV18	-	CASSPLGQGSEKLFF	TGTGCCAGCTCACCATTGGGACAGGGAAGCGAAAAACTGTTTTTT
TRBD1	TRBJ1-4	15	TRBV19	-	CASSTGQDLNEKLFF	TGTGCCAGTAGTACCGGACAGGACCTTAATGAAAAACTGTTTTTT
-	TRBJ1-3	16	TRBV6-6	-	CASRPGSAFSGNTIYF	TGTGCCAGCAGACCCGGTTCCGCTTTCTCTGGAAACACCATATATTTT
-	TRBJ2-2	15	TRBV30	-	CAWSVMGLLAGELFF	TGTGCCTGGAGTGTGATGGGACTTCTGGCCGGGGAGCTGTTTTTT
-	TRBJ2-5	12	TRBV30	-	CAGQLEFETQYF	TGTGCCGGCCAATTGGAGTTTGAGACCCAGTACTTC
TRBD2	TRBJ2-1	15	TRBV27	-	CASSSKAGGGYEQFF	TGTGCCAGCAGTTCAAAAGCGGGAGGGGGATATGAGCAGTTCTTC
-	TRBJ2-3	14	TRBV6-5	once	CASSQQGRGNTQYF	TGTGCCAGCAGTCAACAGGGTCGGGGAAATACGCAGTATTTT
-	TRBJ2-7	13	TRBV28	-	CASSSWPTYEQYF	TGTGCCAGCAGCTCTTGGCCAACCTACGAGCAGTACTTC
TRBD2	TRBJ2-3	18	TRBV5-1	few	CASSLGLGGSKGTDTQYF	TGCGCCAGCAGCTTGGGGTTAGGCGGGAGTAAGGGCACAGATACGCAGTATTTT
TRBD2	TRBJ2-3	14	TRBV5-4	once	CASSPGLAVDTQYF	TGTGCCAGCAGCCCAGGACTAGCTGTAGATACGCAGTATTTT
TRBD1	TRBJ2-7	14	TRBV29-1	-	CSVDAGTGGYEQYF	TGCAGCGTTGATGCCGGGACAGGGGGCTACGAGCAGTACTTC
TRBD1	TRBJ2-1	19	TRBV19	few	CASSILGSVGQGAGNEQFF	TGTGCCAGTAGTATTCTAGGATCGGTAGGGCAGGGGGCTGGGAATGAGCAGTTCTTC
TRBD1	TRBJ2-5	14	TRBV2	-	CASNTDRVQETQYF	TGTGCCAGCAACACTGACAGGGTACAAGAGACCCAGTACTTC
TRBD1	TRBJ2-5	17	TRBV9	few	CASSVVGGQGYQETQYF	TGTGCCAGCAGCGTAGTGGGGGGACAGGGGTACCAAGAGACCCAGTACTTC
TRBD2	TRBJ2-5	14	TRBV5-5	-	CASSSERLAENQYF	TGTGCCAGCAGCTCAGAAAGACTAGCCGAAAACCAGTACTTC
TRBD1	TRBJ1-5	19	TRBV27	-	CASSLYAVTGPYSNQPQHF	TGTGCCAGCAGTTTATATGCCGTGACAGGGCCTTATAGCAATCAGCCCCAGCATTTT